The clone carrying this TCR beta chain was found many times. Its specificity is unknown. Generated by immunoSEQ multiplex PCR, the TCRdb table keeps only in-frame clones and is missing some. The sample lists around 120,000 clones; roughly 92% were seen once. The sample belongs to a study of T cell responses to AZD1222 COVID-19 vaccine. Broader study findings: Unmutated variant regions are reportedly the target of nearly half of TCRs that are spike-specific.

V was trimmed by 8 bases and J by 1 base, leaving 14 bases between them. The germline CDR1 and CDR2 sequences are SNHLY and FYNNEI. CDR3 length equals 14 residues. This receptor was obtained from an adult who received the AZD1222 COVID-19 vaccine. The source was peripheral blood, collected 28 days after the second AZD1222 dose. The chain recombines TRBV2 with TRBJ1-1; possibly TRBD1 for D (5 bases). The CDR3 sequence is CASDQGRQNTEAFF. DNA for the CDR3: TGTGCCAGCGACCAGGGACGGCAGAACACTGAAGCTTTCTTT.